Included here is one T cell receptor beta chain sequence, with context. Its antigen is unidentified. V was pared by 5 bases and J by 0 bases, with 6 bases of the junction left unmatched. The CDR3 extends over 15 amino acids. Germline V gene data show CDR1 as SEHNR and CDR2 as FQNEAQ (reference sequence). TCRdb processed the 5' RACE reads anew with MiXCR; each CDR3 protein has one entry. This table holds about 560,000 distinct CDR3 sequences, more than 15% found once. The sample belongs to a study of T-cell memory formation after mild COVID-19. Study-level results: CD4+ clones that contracted lay mainly in CM and EM; CD8+ ones lay in EMRA.

The receptor was isolated from an adult woman who had mild COVID-19 (a few samples of this study predate the infection). Cell type and time point are not known. The J gene is TRBJ1-1, the V gene TRBV7-9, with 7 bases aligning to TRBD1. Sequenced material: PBMCs or a T cell subset sorted from them (not recorded which). The CDR3 region has the DNA TGTGCCAGCAGCCCCCGGGACAGATTGAACACTGAAGCTTTCTTT. This encodes CASSPRDRLNTEAFF.